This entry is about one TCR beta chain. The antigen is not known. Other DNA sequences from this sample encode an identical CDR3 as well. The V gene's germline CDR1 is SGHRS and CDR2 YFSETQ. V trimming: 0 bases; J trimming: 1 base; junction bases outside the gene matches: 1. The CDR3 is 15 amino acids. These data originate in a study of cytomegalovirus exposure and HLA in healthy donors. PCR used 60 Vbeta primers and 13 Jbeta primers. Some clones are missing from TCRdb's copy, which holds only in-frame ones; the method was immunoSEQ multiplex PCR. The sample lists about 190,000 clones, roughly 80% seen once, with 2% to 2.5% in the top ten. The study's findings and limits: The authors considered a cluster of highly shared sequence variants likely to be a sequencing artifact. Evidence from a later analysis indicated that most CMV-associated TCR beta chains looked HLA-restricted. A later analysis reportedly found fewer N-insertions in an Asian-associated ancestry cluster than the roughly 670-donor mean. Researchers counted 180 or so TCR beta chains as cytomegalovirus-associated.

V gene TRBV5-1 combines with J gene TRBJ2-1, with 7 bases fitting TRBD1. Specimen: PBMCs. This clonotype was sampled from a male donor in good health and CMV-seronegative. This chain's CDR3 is CASSLGQGSYNEQFF. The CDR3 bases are TGCGCCAGCAGCTTGGGACAGGGTTCCTACAATGAGCAGTTCTTC.